These 26 T cell receptor beta chains were all obtained from the same sample, sequenced in a study of blood T cells in healthy people across ages. A second PCR of about 6 to 12 cycles used a sample-barcoded 5' primer and a J-beta primer mix. Each CDR3 protein is one row after TCRdb ran MiXCR on the 5' RACE reads. The sample includes fewer than 2 million distinct CDR3 sequences, roughly two fifths of them seen just once. The sequenced material came from blood. The receptors come from a human donor in good health.

Remarks on this clonotype: One end of the junction fails to match germline, which may point to a read error. This chain uses TRBV20-1 with TRBJ2-7; TRBD1 might be the D (7 bases). CDR1 is DFQATT, CDR2 SNEGSKA, per germline (reference sequence). CDR3 length: 14 amino acids. The DNA of the CDR3 is TGCAGTGCTAGAGGCCAGGGGGGCTCCTACGCGCAGTACTTC. Translated, it gives CSARGQGGSYAQYF.

The CDR3 DNA reads as TGCGCCAGCAGCCACAGGATTCCCCCCAATGAGCAGTTCTTC. This translates into CASSHRIPPNEQFF. The chain has TRBV4-3 and TRBJ2-1, with no clear D. V was shortened by 3 bases and J by 6 bases, with 12 bases between the two germline ends. The CDR3 extends over 14 amino acids. CDR1 and CDR2 (germline): LGHNA, YSLEER.

This clonotype was counted between two and nine times. The chain is built from TRBV6-1 and TRBJ2-7; 10 nucleotides line up with TRBD1. The CDR3 sequence is 18 residues long. Unmatched junction bases numbered 16, after V lost 5 bases and J lost 3 bases. Germline lookup yields CDR1 MNHNS and CDR2 SASEGT. DNA for the CDR3: TGTGCCAGCAGTAGACGCCCTGGGGGGACAGGGGTTATCTACGAGCAGTACTTC. Protein: CASSRRPGGTGVIYEQYF.

Concerning this clonotype itself: Germline is not matched at one junction end, which may reflect a read error. The J gene is TRBJ2-4, the V gene TRBV20-1, with D possibly being TRBD1 (6 bases). The CDR3 runs 11 residues. CDR1 and CDR2 from the germline V gene are DFQATT and SNEGSKA (reference sequence). This CDR3 reads CRARGGVIQYF. The CDR3, as DNA: TGCAGGGCTAGAGGGGGAGTCATTCAGTACTTC.

This chain joins TRBV29-1 and TRBJ2-3, with D uncertain. V gave up 5 bases and J gave up 3 bases, with 18 bases separating them. CDR1 is SQVTM and CDR2 is ANQGSEA in the germline V gene. The CDR3 has 15 amino acids. The CDR3 loop is CSVTHPMGFTDTQYF. The CDR3 coding sequence is TGCAGCGTTACACATCCAATGGGGTTTACAGATACGCAGTATTTT.

The chain combines TRBV9 with TRBJ1-5; no reliable D call. V was trimmed by 4 bases and J by 1 base, leaving 12 bases between them. CDR3 length equals 15 residues. Germline V gene lookup returns CDR1 SGDLS and CDR2 YYNGEE. CDR3 residues: CASSPRPESNQPQHF. The CDR3 DNA reads as TGTGCCAGCAGCCCCCGACCGGAGAGCAATCAGCCCCAGCATTTT.

This clonotype appeared a few times. This chain links TRBV7-3 with TRBJ1-2; D gene uncertain. V dropped 5 bases and J dropped 8 bases, with 15 bases sitting between them. This CDR3 contains 13 residues. The germline CDR1 and CDR2 sequences are SGHTA and FQGTGA. CDR3 loop: CASSPKAVGGYTF. The CDR3 DNA is TGTGCCAGCAGCCCCAAGGCGGTTGGGGGCTACACCTTC.

V usage is TRBV20-1 and J usage is TRBJ1-6; no definite D call. Trimming removed 5 bases from V and 10 bases from J, with 15 bases in between. The CDR3 contains 13 residues. CDR1 is DFQATT, CDR2 SNEGSKA, per germline (reference sequence). The CDR3 protein is CSAQPQRGSPLHF. For the CDR3, the DNA is TGCAGTGCTCAACCCCAACGAGGGTCACCCCTCCACTTT.

A few counts support this clonotype. This chain uses TRBV20-1 with TRBJ2-1; no clear D gene. CDR3 size: 12 residues. V shed 4 bases and J shed 7 bases, with 11 bases lying between them. The germline CDR1 and CDR2 sequences are DFQATT and SNEGSKA (reference sequence). The CDR3: CSAKPRRNEQFF. In nucleotides, the CDR3 is TGCAGTGCTAAGCCTAGAAGGAATGAGCAGTTCTTC.

The CDR3 loop reads CSVTPQTGDEKLFF. CDR3 nucleotide sequence: TGCAGCGTCACTCCGCAGACAGGGGATGAAAAACTGTTTTTT. The chain couples TRBV29-1 to TRBJ1-4; 8 nucleotides agree with TRBD1. This CDR3 is built from 14 residues. The junction had 9 bases not matched to a gene; V was cut back by 6 bases and J by 6 bases. The germline CDR1 and CDR2 sequences are SQVTM and ANQGSEA.

This clonotype was counted a single time. A read error may explain this, as a much larger clone is one base away. This chain uses TRBV7-2 with TRBJ2-1; possibly TRBD2 for D (6 bases). CDR3 size: 11 residues. Germline V gene sequence: CDR1 SGHTA, CDR2 FQGNSA. CDR3 protein: CASTRGNGQFF. In DNA, the CDR3 is TGTGCCAGCACCCGCGGGAATGGGCAGTTCTTC. Full variable domain (missing parts from reference TRBV7-2 and TRBJ2-1): GAGVSQSPSNKVTEKGKDVELRCDPISGHTALYWYRQSLGQGLEFLIYFQGNSAPDKSGLPSDRFSAERTGGSVSTLTIQRTQQEDSAVYLCASTRGNGQFFGPGTRLTVL.

This clonotype was detected once. The chain combines TRBV6-6 with TRBJ2-1; D not certain. Germline V gives CDR1 MNHNY, CDR2 SVGAGI (reference sequence). Trimming cost V 0 bases and J 4 bases, with 7 bases left between them. The CDR3 loop spans 14 amino acids. The CDR3 is CASSYSYGYNEQFF. The CDR3 DNA reads TGTGCCAGCAGTTACTCGTACGGTTACAATGAGCAGTTCTTC.

This clonotype was recorded only once. The chain recombines TRBV9 with TRBJ2-3, with a tentative D call TRBD2 (6 bases). This CDR3 spans 20 amino acids. Trimming shortened V by 4 bases and J by 0 bases, and 27 bases separated the two germline ends. CDR1 is SGDLS, CDR2 YYNGEE, per germline. The CDR3 loop reads CASSPRGLPRTSTSTDTQYF. The DNA for the CDR3 is TGTGCCAGCAGCCCACGCGGACTACCTAGAACATCAACTAGCACAGATACGCAGTATTTT.

This rearrangement joins TRBV6-5 to TRBJ2-5; possibly TRBD1 for D (5 bases). Trimming took 3 bases from V and 3 from J, leaving 17 bases between them. Germline-derived CDR1 and CDR2 are MNHEY and SVGAGI. This CDR3 has 16 amino acids. CDR3 residues: CASSYMMTAHKETQYF. The CDR3 bases are TGTGCCAGCAGTTATATGATGACAGCCCATAAAGAGACCCAGTACTTC.

This clonotype was seen at least ten times. This chain links TRBV6-1 with TRBJ2-7; D unresolved. Trimming removed 6 bases at V and 3 bases at J, with 12 bases between. Germline CDR1 is MNHNS and CDR2 is SASEGT. The CDR3 totals 13 residues. The CDR3 sequence is CASSFGSNYEQYF. CDR3 sequence (DNA): TGTGCCAGCAGCTTTGGCTCTAACTACGAGCAGTACTTC.

This clonotype turned up a few times. The chain links TRBV19 to TRBJ2-6, with 10 bases identical to TRBD1. This CDR3 contains 17 residues. The V gene end was trimmed by 4 bases and the J gene end by 4 bases; junction bases not matched to a gene: 7. Germline-derived CDR1 and CDR2 are LNHDA and SQIVND (reference sequence). The CDR3 DNA reads as TGTGCCAGTAGTACCGACAGGGGGCCTACCGGGGCCAACGTCCTGACTTTC. It is translated as CASSTDRGPTGANVLTF.

This chain joins TRBV5-5 and TRBJ2-7; TRBD2 matches 8 bases. Per the germline V gene, CDR1 is SGHKS and CDR2 is YYEKEE (reference sequence). With 0 bases clipped from V and 2 bases from J, the junction kept 13 bases outside the gene matches. The CDR3 has 18 amino acids. The CDR3 sequence is CASSLAGVAGTGTYEQYF. In DNA, the CDR3 is TGTGCCAGCAGCTTGGCCGGGGTAGCGGGGACGGGTACCTACGAGCAGTACTTC.

This clonotype was observed a handful of times. This sequence joins TRBV28 and TRBJ2-4; TRBD1 agrees at 9 bases. In germline, CDR1 is MDHEN, CDR2 SYDVKM. CDR3 size: 16 residues. J was trimmed by 6 bases and V by 6 bases; bases with no gene match: 12. CDR3 sequence (DNA): TGTGCCAGCAGGGAGATTAAACAGGGGGCGGGAAACATTCAGTACTTC. It codes for CASREIKQGAGNIQYF.

V gene TRBV5-6 combines with J gene TRBJ2-3, with D possibly being TRBD1 or TRBD2 (6 bases each). Germline V gene data show CDR1 as SGHDT and CDR2 as YYEEEE. The CDR3 spans 18 residues. V lost 2 bases, J lost 0 bases, and 19 bases lay in between. CDR3 sequence (DNA): TGTGCCAGCAGCTTCCCCGGGGGCGTAATGTTCAGCACAGATACGCAGTATTTT. Translation: CASSFPGGVMFSTDTQYF.

This clonotype was seen a single time. This chain uses TRBV5-1 with TRBJ2-5; 12 bases are a match to TRBD2. V gave up 6 bases and J gave up 2 bases; unmatched junction bases: 5. The CDR3 runs to 15 residues. The V gene's germline CDR1 is SGHRS and CDR2 YFSETQ. CDR3 residues: CASNPLAGGQETQYF. The DNA of the CDR3 is TGCGCCAGCAATCCTCTAGCGGGGGGGCAAGAGACCCAGTACTTC. Based on the CDR3 plus reference TRBV5-1 and TRBJ2-5, the full variable domain is KAGVTQTPRYLIKTRGQQVTLSCSPISGHRSVSWYQQTPGQGLQFLFEYFSETQRNKGNFPGRFSGRQFSNSRSEMNVSTLELGDSALYLCASNPLAGGQETQYFGPGTRLLVL.

This rearrangement joins TRBV5-5 to TRBJ1-2; 10 bases line up with TRBD1. Germline CDR1 SGHKS, CDR2 YYEKEE (reference sequence). The CDR3 sequence is 16 residues long. After removal of 4 bases from V and 7 bases from J, the junction contained 13 bases not matched to a gene. The CDR3 nucleotides read TGTGCCAGCAGCCTGGATCCGGGACAGGGGAGGGTTGGCTACACCTTC. This translates into CASSLDPGQGRVGYTF.

The V call is TRBV27, the J call TRBJ2-5; no clear D gene. V dropped 6 bases and J dropped 1 base, with 15 bases sitting between them. The CDR3 loop spans 15 amino acids. Germline lookup yields CDR1 MNHEY and CDR2 SMNVEV (reference sequence). The CDR3 DNA reads TGTGCCAGCAGCACACGACGGAACTTCCAAGAGACCCAGTACTTC. This encodes CASSTRRNFQETQYF.

This clonotype was recorded many times. The chain has TRBV10-3 and TRBJ2-5; D possibly matches TRBD1 or TRBD2 (6 bases each). Trimming took 4 bases from V and 5 from J, leaving 26 bases between them. The CDR3 has 18 residues. Germline V gene lookup returns CDR1 ENHRY and CDR2 SYGVKD. CDR3 region: CAISAPELRGPQVETQYF. In DNA form, the CDR3 reads TGTGCCATCAGTGCCCCGGAACTACGGGGGCCCCAGGTTGAGACCCAGTACTTC.

This clonotype was counted a single time. This sequence joins TRBV5-1 and TRBJ2-5; 8 nucleotides line up with TRBD1. Germline V gene lookup returns CDR1 SGHRS and CDR2 YFSETQ. The CDR3 runs 16 residues. The V gene end was trimmed by 3 bases and the J gene end by 1 base; junction bases not matched to a gene: 8. As DNA, the CDR3 is TGCGCCAGCAGCTATGATGGGACAGGATCCCAAGAGACCCAGTACTTC. Translation: CASSYDGTGSQETQYF.

This clonotype has a handful of counts. Here the CDR3 reads CSARNPGTGFQETQYF. The CDR3 region has the DNA TGCAGTGCTAGAAACCCGGGGACAGGGTTTCAAGAGACCCAGTACTTC. The chain uses TRBV20-1 and TRBJ2-5; 9 bases line up with TRBD1. The CDR3 is 16 amino acids. Germline loops: CDR1 DFQATT, CDR2 SNEGSKA (reference sequence). The junction had 9 bases not matched to a gene; V was cut back by 2 bases and J by 2 bases.

The V and J genes are TRBV3-1 and TRBJ2-5, with 9 bases lining up with TRBD2. The CDR3 runs 15 residues. The germline CDR1 and CDR2 sequences are LGHDT and YNNKEL (reference sequence). The V and J ends lost 1 base and 5 bases, in that order; junction bases with no gene match: 5. The CDR3 protein is CASSQARGGVETQYF. As DNA, the CDR3 is TGTGCCAGCAGCCAAGCGCGCGGGGGGGTTGAGACCCAGTACTTC.